The 5 T cell receptor beta chains below all came from one sample that was sequenced in a study of T cell responses to AZD1222 COVID-19 vaccine. Using immunoSEQ multiplex PCR, the repertoire was profiled, and TCRdb retains in-frame clones only, with some absent. The data show about 160,000 clones, approximately 87% seen once. The input for sequencing was peripheral blood, taken 28 days after the second AZD1222 dose. These receptors were obtained from an adult who received the AZD1222 COVID-19 vaccine.

This chain joins TRBV7-3 and TRBJ1-3; D is ambiguous. Trimming removed 5 bases from V and 7 bases from J, with 12 bases in between. The CDR3 consists of 13 residues. Germline V gene sequence: CDR1 SGHTA, CDR2 FQGTGA. The CDR3 loop reads CASSPTTGNTIYF. The CDR3 DNA sequence: TGTGCCAGCAGCCCCACGACGGGGAACACCATATATTTT.

The J gene is TRBJ1-1, the V gene TRBV12-3 or TRBV12-4; 7 nucleotides align to TRBD1. The V segment lost 5 bases and the J segment 8 bases; nucleotides outside the gene matches: 8. There are 13 residues in the CDR3. The CDR3 nucleotides are TGTGCCAGCAGTAAAGGGGACAGAATAGAAGCTTTCTTT. This gives the protein CASSKGDRIEAFF.

V is TRBV18 and J is TRBJ1-2; 8 nucleotides line up with TRBD1. The CDR3 spans 15 residues. CDR1 is KGHSH, CDR2 LQKENI, per germline. V lost 3 bases to trimming and J lost 3 bases; unmatched junction nucleotides: 6. CDR3 sequence: CASSPGQGVDYGYTF. DNA of the CDR3: TGTGCCAGCTCACCCGGACAGGGAGTCGACTATGGCTACACCTTC.

This chain links TRBV29-1 with TRBJ1-1; no clear D gene. This CDR3 has 14 amino acids. V shed 4 bases and J shed 0 bases, with 12 bases lying between them. CDR1 is SQVTM, CDR2 ANQGSEA, per germline. The CDR3: CSVATDLMNTEAFF. CDR3 nucleotide sequence: TGCAGCGTTGCTACAGACCTTATGAACACTGAAGCTTTCTTT. Using reference TRBV29-1 and TRBJ1-1 for the parts outside the CDR3, the full variable domain is SAVISQKPSRDICQRGTSLTIQCQVDSQVTMMFWYRQQPGQSLTLIATANQGSEATYESGFVIDKFPISRPNLTFSTLTVSNMSPEDSSIYLCSVATDLMNTEAFFGQGTRLTVV.

This chain joins TRBV7-9 and TRBJ1-5; 8 bases are a match to TRBD1. The V gene end was trimmed by 5 bases and the J gene end by 5 bases; junction bases not matched to a gene: 11. The CDR3 contains 16 residues. Germline V gene data show CDR1 as SEHNR and CDR2 as FQNEAQ (reference sequence). This CDR3 reads CASSHPEQGADQPQHF. The CDR3 DNA sequence: TGTGCCAGCAGCCATCCCGAGCAGGGGGCTGATCAGCCCCAGCATTTT.